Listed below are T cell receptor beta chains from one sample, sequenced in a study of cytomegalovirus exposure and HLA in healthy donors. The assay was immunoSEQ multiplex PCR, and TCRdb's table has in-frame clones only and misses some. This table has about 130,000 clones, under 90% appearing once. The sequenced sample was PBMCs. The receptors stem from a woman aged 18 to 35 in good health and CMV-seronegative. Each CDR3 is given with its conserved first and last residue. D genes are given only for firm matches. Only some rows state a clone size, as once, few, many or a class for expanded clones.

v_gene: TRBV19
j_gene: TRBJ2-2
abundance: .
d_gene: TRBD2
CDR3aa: CASNGLAGPGELFF
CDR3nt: TGTGCCAGTAATGGACTAGCCGGTCCCGGGGAGCTGTTTTTT

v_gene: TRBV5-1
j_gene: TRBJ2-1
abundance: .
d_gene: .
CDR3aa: CASSRIEGGGVDEQFF
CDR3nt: TGCGCCAGCAGCCGGATAGAAGGAGGCGGCGTCGATGAGCAGTTCTTC

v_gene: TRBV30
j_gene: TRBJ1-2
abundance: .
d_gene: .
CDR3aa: CAWTVNYGYTF
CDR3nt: TGTGCCTGGACAGTGAACTATGGCTACACCTTC

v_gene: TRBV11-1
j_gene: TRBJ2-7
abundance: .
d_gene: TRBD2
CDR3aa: CASSRYGGGTYEQYF
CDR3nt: TGTGCCAGCAGCAGGTACGGCGGGGGAACCTACGAGCAGTACTTC

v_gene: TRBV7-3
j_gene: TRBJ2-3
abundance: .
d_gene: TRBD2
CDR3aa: CASSLSAGGMTDTQYF
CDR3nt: TGTGCCAGCAGCTTAAGTGCGGGAGGGATGACAGATACGCAGTATTTT

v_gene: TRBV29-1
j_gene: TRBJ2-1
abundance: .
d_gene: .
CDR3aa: CSVNTQGNEQFF
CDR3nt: TGCAGCGTCAATACACAGGGCAATGAGCAGTTCTTC

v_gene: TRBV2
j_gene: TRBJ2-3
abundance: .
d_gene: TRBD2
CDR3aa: CASSSLAGGSTDTQYF
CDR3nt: TGTGCCAGCAGTTCCTTAGCGGGAGGAAGCACAGATACGCAGTATTTT

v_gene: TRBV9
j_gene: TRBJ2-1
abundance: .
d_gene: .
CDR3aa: CASSVDRGGHLAGSEQFF
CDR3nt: TGTGCCAGCAGCGTAGATAGGGGGGGACACCTAGCCGGGAGCGAGCAGTTCTTC

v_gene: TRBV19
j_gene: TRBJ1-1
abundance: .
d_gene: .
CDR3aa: CASSIVPYGNTEAFF
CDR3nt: TGTGCCAGTAGTATAGTCCCCTACGGGAACACTGAAGCTTTCTTT

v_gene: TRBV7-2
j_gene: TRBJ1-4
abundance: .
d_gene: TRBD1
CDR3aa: CASSPTGAGPGEKLFF
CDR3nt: TGTGCCAGCAGCCCGACAGGGGCGGGCCCGGGTGAAAAACTGTTTTTT

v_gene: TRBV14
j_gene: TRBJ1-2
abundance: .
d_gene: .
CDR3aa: CASSLIQGINYGYTF
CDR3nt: TGTGCCAGCAGCTTAATACAGGGTATTAACTATGGCTACACCTTC

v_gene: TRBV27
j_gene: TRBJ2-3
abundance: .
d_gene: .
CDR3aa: CASTEGGDTQYF
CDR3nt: TGTGCCAGCACGGAGGGCGGAGATACGCAGTATTTT

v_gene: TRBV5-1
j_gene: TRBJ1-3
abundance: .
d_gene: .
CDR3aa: CASSLVGQGWIGSGNTIYF
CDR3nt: TGCGCCAGCAGCTTGGTTGGGCAGGGGTGGATTGGCTCTGGAAACACCATATATTTT

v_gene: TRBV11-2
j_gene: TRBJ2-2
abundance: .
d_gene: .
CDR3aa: CASSLDGGELFF
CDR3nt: TGTGCCAGCAGCTTAGACGGGGGGGAGCTGTTTTTT

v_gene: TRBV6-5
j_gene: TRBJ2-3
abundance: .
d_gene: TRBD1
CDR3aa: CASRPWTGLEDTQYF
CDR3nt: TGTGCCAGCAGACCCTGGACAGGGCTGGAAGATACGCAGTATTTT

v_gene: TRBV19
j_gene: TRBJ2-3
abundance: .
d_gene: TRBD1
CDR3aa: CAGPDRGTDTQYF
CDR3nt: TGTGCCGGACCAGACAGGGGCACAGATACGCAGTATTTT

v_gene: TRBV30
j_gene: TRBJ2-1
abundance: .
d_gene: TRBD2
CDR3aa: CAWSVAGVPFF
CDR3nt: TGTGCCTGGAGTGTAGCGGGGGTCCCGTTCTTC

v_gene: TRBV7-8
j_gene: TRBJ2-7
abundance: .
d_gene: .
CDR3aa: CASSLGPIYEQYF
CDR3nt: TGTGCCAGCAGCTTAGGTCCAATTTACGAGCAGTACTTC

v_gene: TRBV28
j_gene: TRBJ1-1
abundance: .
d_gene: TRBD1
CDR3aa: CASSEQGAGNTEAFF
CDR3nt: TGTGCCAGCAGTGAACAGGGGGCTGGGAACACTGAAGCTTTCTTT

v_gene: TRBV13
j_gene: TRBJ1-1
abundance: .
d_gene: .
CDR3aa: CASSLRNTEAFF
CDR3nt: TGTGCCAGCAGCTTGAGAAACACTGAAGCTTTCTTT

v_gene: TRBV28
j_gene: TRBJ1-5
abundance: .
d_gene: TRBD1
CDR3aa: CASSLYSGGQPQHF
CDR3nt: TGTGCCAGCAGTTTATATTCAGGGGGTCAGCCCCAGCATTTT

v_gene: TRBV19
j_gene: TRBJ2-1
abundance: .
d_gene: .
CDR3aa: CASSDLGGGHNEQFF
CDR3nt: TGTGCCAGTAGTGACCTAGGGGGGGGACACAATGAGCAGTTCTTC

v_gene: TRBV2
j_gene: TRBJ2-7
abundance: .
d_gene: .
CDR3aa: CASNSIGNPYEQYF
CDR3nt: TGTGCCAGCAACTCCATCGGGAACCCCTACGAGCAGTACTTC

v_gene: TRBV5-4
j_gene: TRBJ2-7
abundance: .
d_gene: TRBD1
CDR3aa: CASSPDRAYEQYF
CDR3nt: TGTGCCAGCAGCCCCGACAGGGCCTACGAGCAGTACTTC

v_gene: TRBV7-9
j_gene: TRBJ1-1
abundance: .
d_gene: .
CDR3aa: CASSPKGQGIQMNTEAFF
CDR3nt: TGTGCCAGCAGCCCGAAGGGGCAGGGGATCCAAATGAACACTGAAGCTTTCTTT

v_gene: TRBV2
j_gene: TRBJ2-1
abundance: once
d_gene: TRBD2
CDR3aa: CASSEGLGLAGGFF
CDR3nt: TGTGCCAGCAGTGAAGGTTTGGGACTAGCGGGAGGTTTCTTC

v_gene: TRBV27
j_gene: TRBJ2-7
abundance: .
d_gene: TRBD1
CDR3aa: CASSATGQGGPREQYF
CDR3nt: TGTGCCAGCAGCGCCACCGGACAGGGGGGCCCTAGGGAGCAGTACTTC

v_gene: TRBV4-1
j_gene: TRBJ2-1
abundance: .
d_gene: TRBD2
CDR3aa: CASSQEGGLARSYNEQFF
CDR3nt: TGCGCCAGCAGCCAAGAGGGGGGACTAGCGAGATCCTACAATGAGCAGTTCTTC

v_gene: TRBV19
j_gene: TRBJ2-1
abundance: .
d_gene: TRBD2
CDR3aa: CASSMVVAGTSGRANNEQFF
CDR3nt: TGTGCCAGTAGTATGGTCGTTGCCGGGACTAGCGGGAGGGCCAACAATGAGCAGTTCTTC

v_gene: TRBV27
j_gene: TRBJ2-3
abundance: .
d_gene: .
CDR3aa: CASSLQERTDTQYF
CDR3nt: TGTGCCAGCAGCCTACAGGAACGGACAGATACGCAGTATTTT

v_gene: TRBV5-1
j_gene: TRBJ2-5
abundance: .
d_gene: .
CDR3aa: CASSLVPGQGETQYF
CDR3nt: TGCGCCAGCAGCTTGGTTCCAGGTCAGGGAGAGACCCAGTACTTC

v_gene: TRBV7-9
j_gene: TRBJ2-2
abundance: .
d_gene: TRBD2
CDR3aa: CASSRAGGAGELFF
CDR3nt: TGTGCCAGCAGCCGAGCGGGAGGGGCCGGGGAGCTGTTTTTT

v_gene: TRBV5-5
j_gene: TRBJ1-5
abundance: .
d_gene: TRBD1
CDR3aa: CASSLTGAGQPQHF
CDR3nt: TGTGCCAGCAGCTTGACAGGGGCTGGTCAGCCCCAGCATTTT

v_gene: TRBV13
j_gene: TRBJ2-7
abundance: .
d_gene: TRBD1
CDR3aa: CASSLFLGTGSYEQYF
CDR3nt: TGTGCCAGCAGCTTATTTTTGGGGACAGGGTCCTACGAGCAGTACTTC

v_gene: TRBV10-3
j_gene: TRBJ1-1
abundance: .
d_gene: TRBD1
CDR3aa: CAINPGQMNTEAFF
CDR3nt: TGTGCCATCAACCCGGGACAGATGAACACTGAAGCTTTCTTT

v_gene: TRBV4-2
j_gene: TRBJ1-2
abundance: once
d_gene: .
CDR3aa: CASSQGGSNYGYTF
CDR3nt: TGTGCCAGCAGCCAAGGCGGTTCTAACTATGGCTACACCTTC

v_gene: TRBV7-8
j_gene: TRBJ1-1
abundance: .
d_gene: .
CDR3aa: CASSLSISSSLGTRGEAFF
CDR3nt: TGTGCCAGCAGCTTATCCATATCTAGTTCCCTGGGTACTAGAGGAGAAGCTTTCTTT

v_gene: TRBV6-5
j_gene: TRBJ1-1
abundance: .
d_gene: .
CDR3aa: CASSYSRVGTEAFF
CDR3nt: TGTGCCAGCAGTTACTCGAGGGTTGGCACTGAAGCTTTCTTT